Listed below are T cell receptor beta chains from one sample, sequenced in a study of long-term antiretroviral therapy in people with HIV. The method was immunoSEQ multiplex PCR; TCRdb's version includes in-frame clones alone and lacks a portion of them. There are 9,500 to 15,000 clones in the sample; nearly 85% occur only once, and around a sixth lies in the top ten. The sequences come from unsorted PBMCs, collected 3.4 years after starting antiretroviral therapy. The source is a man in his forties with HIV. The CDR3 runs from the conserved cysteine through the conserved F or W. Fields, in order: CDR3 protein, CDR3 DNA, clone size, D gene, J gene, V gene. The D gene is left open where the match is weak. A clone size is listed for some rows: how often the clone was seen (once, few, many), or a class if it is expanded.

CDR3aa: CASRPGQGGYGYTF; CDR3nt: TGTGCCAGCAGACCCGGACAGGGCGGCTATGGCTACACCTTC; abundance: -; d_gene: TRBD1; j_gene: TRBJ1-2; v_gene: TRBV9
CDR3aa: CASSLTRRGKTIGNEQFF; CDR3nt: TGTGCCAGCAGTTTGACGCGTCGGGGGAAAACCATCGGCAATGAGCAGTTCTTC; abundance: -; d_gene: -; j_gene: TRBJ2-1; v_gene: TRBV28
CDR3aa: CASSFGGQPQHF; CDR3nt: TGTGCCAGCTCTTTCGGAGGCCAGCCCCAGCATTTT; abundance: few; d_gene: -; j_gene: TRBJ1-5; v_gene: TRBV5-6
CDR3aa: CASSLRDSTDTQYF; CDR3nt: TGTGCCAGCAGTTTACGGGACTCCACAGATACGCAGTATTTT; abundance: -; d_gene: -; j_gene: TRBJ2-3; v_gene: TRBV27
CDR3aa: CASSRAGTSGRGELFF; CDR3nt: TGTGCCAGCAGCCGAGCCGGGACTAGCGGGAGAGGGGAGCTGTTTTTT; abundance: -; d_gene: TRBD2; j_gene: TRBJ2-2; v_gene: TRBV4-2
CDR3aa: CAWSRDRGLSNYGYTF; CDR3nt: TGTGCCTGGTCCCGGGACAGGGGGTTGTCTAACTATGGCTACACCTTC; abundance: -; d_gene: TRBD1; j_gene: TRBJ1-2; v_gene: TRBV30
CDR3aa: CASSLGGTSGRYEQYF; CDR3nt: TGTGCCAGCAGCTTGGGTGGGACTAGCGGGAGATACGAGCAGTACTTC; abundance: once; d_gene: TRBD2; j_gene: TRBJ2-7; v_gene: TRBV5-4
CDR3aa: CASNPITEAFF; CDR3nt: TGTGCCAGCAACCCGATCACTGAAGCTTTCTTT; abundance: -; d_gene: -; j_gene: TRBJ1-1; v_gene: TRBV7-9
CDR3aa: CASSPGTYEQYF; CDR3nt: TGTGCCAGCTCACCAGGGACCTACGAGCAGTACTTC; abundance: -; d_gene: -; j_gene: TRBJ2-7; v_gene: TRBV18
CDR3aa: CASSQDPTGTTYEQYF; CDR3nt: TGCGCCAGCAGCCAAGATCCGACGGGAACAACCTACGAGCAGTACTTC; abundance: -; d_gene: -; j_gene: TRBJ2-7; v_gene: TRBV4-3
CDR3aa: CASSMAPGSGELFF; CDR3nt: TGTGCCAGTAGTATGGCCCCAGGGTCCGGGGAGCTGTTTTTT; abundance: -; d_gene: -; j_gene: TRBJ2-2; v_gene: TRBV19
CDR3aa: CATLLRDSKHNEQFF; CDR3nt: TGTGCCACCCTCCTCAGGGATAGCAAGCACAATGAGCAGTTCTTC; abundance: -; d_gene: -; j_gene: TRBJ2-1; v_gene: TRBV6-6
CDR3aa: CASSNTNTGELFF; CDR3nt: TGTGCCAGCAGCAACACTAACACCGGGGAGCTGTTTTTT; abundance: few; d_gene: -; j_gene: TRBJ2-2; v_gene: TRBV6-4
CDR3aa: CSVTLAGVGVYNEQFF; CDR3nt: TGCAGCGTTACACTAGCGGGAGTCGGGGTTTACAATGAGCAGTTCTTC; abundance: -; d_gene: TRBD2; j_gene: TRBJ2-1; v_gene: TRBV29-1
CDR3aa: CASSLEVRQGVYEQYF; CDR3nt: TGCGCCAGCAGCTTGGAAGTTCGGCAGGGGGTCTACGAGCAGTACTTC; abundance: -; d_gene: TRBD1; j_gene: TRBJ2-7; v_gene: TRBV5-1
CDR3aa: CASSPGGDYGYTF; CDR3nt: TGTGCCAGCAGCCCAGGGGGGGACTATGGCTACACCTTC; abundance: -; d_gene: TRBD1; j_gene: TRBJ1-2; v_gene: TRBV7-8
CDR3aa: CASSPTPIPSYEQYF; CDR3nt: TGTGCCAGCAGCCCTACGCCAATTCCCTCCTACGAGCAGTACTTC; abundance: few; d_gene: -; j_gene: TRBJ2-7; v_gene: TRBV7-2
CDR3aa: CASSPEVGTEAFF; CDR3nt: TGTGCCAGCTCACCGGAAGTGGGCACTGAAGCTTTCTTT; abundance: few; d_gene: -; j_gene: TRBJ1-1; v_gene: TRBV18
CDR3aa: CASSSGQEETQYF; CDR3nt: TGTGCCAGCAGCTCCGGACAGGAAGAGACCCAGTACTTC; abundance: -; d_gene: TRBD1; j_gene: TRBJ2-5; v_gene: TRBV7-8
CDR3aa: CASSRGGGQNSPLHF; CDR3nt: TGCGCCAGCAGCCGGGGCGGGGGGCAGAATTCACCCCTCCACTTT; abundance: -; d_gene: -; j_gene: TRBJ1-6; v_gene: TRBV4-3
CDR3aa: CASSLVQGLPYFEQYF; CDR3nt: TGTGCCAGCAGCTTAGTGCAGGGACTACCGTATTTCGAGCAGTACTTC; abundance: -; d_gene: TRBD2; j_gene: TRBJ2-7; v_gene: TRBV7-9